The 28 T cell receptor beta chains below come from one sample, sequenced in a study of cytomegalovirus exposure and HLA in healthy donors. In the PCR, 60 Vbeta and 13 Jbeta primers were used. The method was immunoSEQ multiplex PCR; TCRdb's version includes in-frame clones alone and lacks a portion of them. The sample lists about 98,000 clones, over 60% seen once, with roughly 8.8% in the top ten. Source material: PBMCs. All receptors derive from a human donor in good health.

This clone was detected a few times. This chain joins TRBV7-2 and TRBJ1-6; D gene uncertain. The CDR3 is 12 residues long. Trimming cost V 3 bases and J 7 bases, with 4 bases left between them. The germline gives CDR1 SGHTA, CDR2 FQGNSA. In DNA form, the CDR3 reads TGTGCCAGCAGCTTGCAGAATTCACCCCTCCACTTT. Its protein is CASSLQNSPLHF.

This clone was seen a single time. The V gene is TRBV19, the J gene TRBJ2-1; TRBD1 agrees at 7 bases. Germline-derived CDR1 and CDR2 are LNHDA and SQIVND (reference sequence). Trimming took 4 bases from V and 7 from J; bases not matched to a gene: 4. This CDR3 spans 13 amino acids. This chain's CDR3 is CASSKGAGNEQFF. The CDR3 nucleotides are TGTGCCAGTAGTAAGGGGGCTGGAAATGAGCAGTTCTTC.

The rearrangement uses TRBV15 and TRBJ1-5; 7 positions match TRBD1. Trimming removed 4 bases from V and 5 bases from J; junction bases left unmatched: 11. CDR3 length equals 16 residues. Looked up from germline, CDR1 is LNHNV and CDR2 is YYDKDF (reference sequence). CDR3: CATSTGDRQGYQPQHF. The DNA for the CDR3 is TGTGCCACCAGCACCGGCGACAGACAGGGATATCAGCCCCAGCATTTT.

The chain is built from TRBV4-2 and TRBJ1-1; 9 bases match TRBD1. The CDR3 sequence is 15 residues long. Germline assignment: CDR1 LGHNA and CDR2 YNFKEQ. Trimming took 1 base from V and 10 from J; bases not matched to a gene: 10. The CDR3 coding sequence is TGTGCCAGCAGCCAAGGGGGGACAGGGCCCCCAACAGCTTTCTTT. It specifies CASSQGGTGPPTAFF.

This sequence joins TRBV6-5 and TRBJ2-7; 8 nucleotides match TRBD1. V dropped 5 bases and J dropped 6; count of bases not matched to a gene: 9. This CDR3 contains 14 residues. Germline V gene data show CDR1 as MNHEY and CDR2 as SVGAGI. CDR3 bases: TGTGCCAGCAGTCAAGGACCAGGGGGCTGCGAGCAGTACTTC. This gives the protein CASSQGPGGCEQYF.

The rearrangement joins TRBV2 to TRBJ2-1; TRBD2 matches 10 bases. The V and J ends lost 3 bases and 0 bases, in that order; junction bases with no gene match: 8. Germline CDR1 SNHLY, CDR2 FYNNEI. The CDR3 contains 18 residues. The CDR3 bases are TGTGCCAGCAGTGATAGCACTAGCGGGATAATCTCCTACAATGAGCAGTTCTTC. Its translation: CASSDSTSGIISYNEQFF.

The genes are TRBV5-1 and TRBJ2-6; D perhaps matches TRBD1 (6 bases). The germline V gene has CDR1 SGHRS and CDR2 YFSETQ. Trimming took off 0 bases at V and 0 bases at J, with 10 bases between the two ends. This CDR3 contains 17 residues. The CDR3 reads CASSLVQGFSGANVLTF. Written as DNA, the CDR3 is TGCGCCAGCAGCTTGGTACAGGGATTCTCTGGGGCCAACGTCCTGACTTTC.

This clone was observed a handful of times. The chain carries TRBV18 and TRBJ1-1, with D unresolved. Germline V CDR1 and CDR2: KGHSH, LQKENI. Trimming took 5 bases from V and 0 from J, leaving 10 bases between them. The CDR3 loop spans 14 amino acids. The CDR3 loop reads CASSSSTVNTEAFF. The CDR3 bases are TGTGCCAGCTCAAGTAGTACCGTGAACACTGAAGCTTTCTTT.

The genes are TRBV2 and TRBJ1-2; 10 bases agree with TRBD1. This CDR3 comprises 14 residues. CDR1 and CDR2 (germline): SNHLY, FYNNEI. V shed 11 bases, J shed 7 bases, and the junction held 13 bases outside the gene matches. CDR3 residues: CAGRVNRDRGGYTF. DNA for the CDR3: TGTGCCGGGAGGGTGAACCGGGACAGGGGTGGCTACACCTTC.

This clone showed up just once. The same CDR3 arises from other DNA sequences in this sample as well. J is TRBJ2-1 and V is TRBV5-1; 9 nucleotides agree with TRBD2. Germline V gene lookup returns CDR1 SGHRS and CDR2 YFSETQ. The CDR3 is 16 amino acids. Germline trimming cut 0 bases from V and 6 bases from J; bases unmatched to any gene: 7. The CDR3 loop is CASSLGRGTSINEQFF. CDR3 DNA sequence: TGCGCCAGCAGCTTGGGGCGAGGGACTAGCATCAATGAGCAGTTCTTC. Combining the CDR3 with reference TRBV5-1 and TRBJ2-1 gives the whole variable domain KAGVTQTPRYLIKTRGQQVTLSCSPISGHRSVSWYQQTPGQGLQFLFEYFSETQRNKGNFPGRFSGRQFSNSRSEMNVSTLELGDSALYLCASSLGRGTSINEQFFGPGTRLTVL.

The DNA of the CDR3 is TGTGCCATCAGTGGAACCGGGACAGGGATGGAGACCCAGTACTTC. It specifies CAISGTGTGMETQYF. The J gene is TRBJ2-5, the V gene TRBV10-3; 9 bases agree with TRBD1. Germline CDR1 ENHRY, CDR2 SYGVKD. This CDR3 is built from 15 residues. The V gene end was trimmed by 4 bases and the J gene end by 5 bases; junction bases not matched to a gene: 8.

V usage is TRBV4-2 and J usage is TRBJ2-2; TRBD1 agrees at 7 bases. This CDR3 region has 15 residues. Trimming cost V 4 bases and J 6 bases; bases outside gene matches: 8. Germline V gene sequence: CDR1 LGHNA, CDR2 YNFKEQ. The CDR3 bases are TGTGCCAGCAGCCCCCGAGACAGGGCGGCCGGGGAGCTGTTTTTT. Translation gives CASSPRDRAAGELFF.

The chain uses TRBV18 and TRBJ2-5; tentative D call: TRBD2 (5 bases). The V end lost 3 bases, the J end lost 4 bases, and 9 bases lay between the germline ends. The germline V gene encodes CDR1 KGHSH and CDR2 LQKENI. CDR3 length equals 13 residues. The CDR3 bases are TGTGCCAGCTCACCCTTGGCGGGAGAGACCCAGTACTTC. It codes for CASSPLAGETQYF.

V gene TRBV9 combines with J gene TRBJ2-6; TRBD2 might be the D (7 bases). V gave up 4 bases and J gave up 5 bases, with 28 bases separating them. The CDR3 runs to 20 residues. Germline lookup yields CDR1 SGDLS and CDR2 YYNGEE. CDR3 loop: CASSPRGGREVHPWANVLTF. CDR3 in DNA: TGTGCCAGCAGCCCCCGCGGGGGCAGGGAGGTACATCCCTGGGCCAACGTCCTGACTTTC.

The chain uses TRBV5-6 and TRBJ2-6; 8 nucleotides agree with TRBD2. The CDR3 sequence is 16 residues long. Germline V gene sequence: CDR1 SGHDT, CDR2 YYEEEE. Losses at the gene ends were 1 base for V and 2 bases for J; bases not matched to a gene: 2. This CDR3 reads CASSLRAGAGANVLTF. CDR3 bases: TGTGCCAGCAGCTTGCGAGCGGGGGCTGGGGCCAACGTCCTGACTTTC.

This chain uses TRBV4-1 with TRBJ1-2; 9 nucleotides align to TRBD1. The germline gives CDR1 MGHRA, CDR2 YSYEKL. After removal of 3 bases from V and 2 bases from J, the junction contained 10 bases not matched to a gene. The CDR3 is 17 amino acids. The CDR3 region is CASSQSRDRARNYGYTF. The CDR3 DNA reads TGCGCCAGCAGCCAGTCCCGGGACAGGGCCCGAAACTATGGCTACACCTTC.

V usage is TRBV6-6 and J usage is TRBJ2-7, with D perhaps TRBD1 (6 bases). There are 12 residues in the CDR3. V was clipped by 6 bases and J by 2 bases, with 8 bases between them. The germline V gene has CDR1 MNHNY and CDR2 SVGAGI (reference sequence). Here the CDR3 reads CASSRQAYEQYF. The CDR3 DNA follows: TGTGCCAGCAGCCGACAGGCCTACGAGCAGTACTTC.

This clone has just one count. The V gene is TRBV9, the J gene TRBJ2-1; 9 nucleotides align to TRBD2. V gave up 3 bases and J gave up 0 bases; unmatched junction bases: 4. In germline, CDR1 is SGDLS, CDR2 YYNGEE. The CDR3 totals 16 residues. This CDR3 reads CASSGGSGSSYNEQFF. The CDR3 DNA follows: TGTGCCAGCAGCGGTGGTAGCGGGAGCTCCTACAATGAGCAGTTCTTC.

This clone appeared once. CDR3 region: CASSLEPGNTEAFF. The CDR3 nucleotides are TGTGCCAGCAGCTTAGAGCCGGGTAACACTGAAGCTTTCTTT. The chain links TRBV11-2 to TRBJ1-1; D remains unclear. V was trimmed by 0 bases and J by 2 bases, leaving 7 bases between them. The CDR3 is 14 residues long. The V gene's germline CDR1 is SGHAT and CDR2 FQNNGV.

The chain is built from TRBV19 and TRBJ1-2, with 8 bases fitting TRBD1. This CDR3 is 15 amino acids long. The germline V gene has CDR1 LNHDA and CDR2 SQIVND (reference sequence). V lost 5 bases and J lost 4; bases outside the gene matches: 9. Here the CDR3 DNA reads TGTGCCAGTAGTGGGACAGGTCCAGGGGGCTATGGCTACACCTTC. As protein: CASSGTGPGGYGYTF.

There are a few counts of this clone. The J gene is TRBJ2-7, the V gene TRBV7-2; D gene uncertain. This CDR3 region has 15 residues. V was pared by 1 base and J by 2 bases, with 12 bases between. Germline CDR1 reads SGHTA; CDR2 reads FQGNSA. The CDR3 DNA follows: TGTGCCAGCAGCTTAGTTCCTAGTAGAGCCTACGAGCAGTACTTC. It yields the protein CASSLVPSRAYEQYF.

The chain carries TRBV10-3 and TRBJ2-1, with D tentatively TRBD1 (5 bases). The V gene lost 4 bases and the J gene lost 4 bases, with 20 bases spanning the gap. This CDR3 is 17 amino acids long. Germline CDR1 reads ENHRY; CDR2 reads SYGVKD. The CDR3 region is CAISVQGTSSSYNEQFF. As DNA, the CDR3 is TGTGCCATCAGTGTTCAGGGTACCTCAAGCTCTTACAATGAGCAGTTCTTC.

CDR3: CASTAGQGTDTQYF. CDR3 DNA: TGCGCCAGCACCGCCGGACAGGGCACAGATACGCAGTATTTT. The chain recombines TRBV10-1 with TRBJ2-3, with 7 bases that match TRBD1. The CDR3 is 14 amino acids. Germline loops: CDR1 WNHNN, CDR2 SYGVQD (reference sequence). The J segment lost 1 base and the V segment lost 7 bases, leaving 5 bases of the junction unmatched.

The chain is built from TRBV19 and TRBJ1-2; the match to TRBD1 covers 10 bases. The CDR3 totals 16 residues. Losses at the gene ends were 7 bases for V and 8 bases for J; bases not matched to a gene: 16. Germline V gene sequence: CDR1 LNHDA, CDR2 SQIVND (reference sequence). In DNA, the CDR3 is TGTGCCAGTAAACGCACCGGGACAGGGGACCTCTCCGGCTACACCTTC. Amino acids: CASKRTGTGDLSGYTF.

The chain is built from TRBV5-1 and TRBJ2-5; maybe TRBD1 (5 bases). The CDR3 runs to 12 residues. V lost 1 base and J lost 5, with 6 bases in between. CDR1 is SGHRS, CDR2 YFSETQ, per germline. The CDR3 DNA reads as TGCGCCAGCAGCTTGCGACAGGAGACCCAGTACTTC. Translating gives CASSLRQETQYF.

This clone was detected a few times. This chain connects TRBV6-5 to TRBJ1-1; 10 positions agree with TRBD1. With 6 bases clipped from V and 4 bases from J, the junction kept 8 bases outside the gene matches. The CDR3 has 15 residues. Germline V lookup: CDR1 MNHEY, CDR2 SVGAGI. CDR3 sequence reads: CASRLTGGGFTEAFF. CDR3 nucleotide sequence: TGTGCCAGCAGGCTGACAGGGGGCGGGTTCACTGAAGCTTTCTTT.

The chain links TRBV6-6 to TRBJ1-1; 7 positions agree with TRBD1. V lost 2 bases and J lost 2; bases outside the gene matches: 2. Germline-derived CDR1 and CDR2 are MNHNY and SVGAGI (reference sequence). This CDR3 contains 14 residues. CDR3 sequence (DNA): TGTGCCAGCAGTTACGGACAGGTTAACACTGAAGCTTTCTTT. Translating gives CASSYGQVNTEAFF.

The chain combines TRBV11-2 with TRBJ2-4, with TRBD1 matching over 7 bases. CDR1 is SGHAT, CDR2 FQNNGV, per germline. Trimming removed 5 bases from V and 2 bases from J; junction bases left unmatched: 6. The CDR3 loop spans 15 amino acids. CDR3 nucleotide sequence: TGTGCCAGCAGCCAAACGACAGGGACCAAAAACATTCAGTACTTC. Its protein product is CASSQTTGTKNIQYF. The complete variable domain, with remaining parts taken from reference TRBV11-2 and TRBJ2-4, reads EAGVAQSPRYKIIEKRQSVAFWCNPISGHATLYWYQQILGQGPKLLIQFQNNGVVDDSQLPKDRFSAERLKGVDSTLKIQPAKLEDSAVYLCASSQTTGTKNIQYFGAGTRLSVL.